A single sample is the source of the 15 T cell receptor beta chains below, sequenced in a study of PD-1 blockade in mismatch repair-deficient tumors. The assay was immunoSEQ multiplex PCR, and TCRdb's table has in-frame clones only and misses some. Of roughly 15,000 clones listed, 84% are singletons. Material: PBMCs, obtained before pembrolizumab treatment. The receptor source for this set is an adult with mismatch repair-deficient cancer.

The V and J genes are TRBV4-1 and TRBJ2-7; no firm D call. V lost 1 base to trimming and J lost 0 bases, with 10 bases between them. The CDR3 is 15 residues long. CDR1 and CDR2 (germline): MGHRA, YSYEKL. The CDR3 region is CASSQVARFSYEQYF. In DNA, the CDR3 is TGCGCCAGCAGCCAAGTGGCCAGATTCTCCTACGAGCAGTACTTC.

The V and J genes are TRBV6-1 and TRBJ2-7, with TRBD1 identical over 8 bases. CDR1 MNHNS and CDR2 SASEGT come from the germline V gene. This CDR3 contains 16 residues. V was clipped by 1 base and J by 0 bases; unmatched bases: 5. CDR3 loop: CASSEVSGTGSYEQYF. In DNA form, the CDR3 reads TGTGCCAGCAGTGAAGTATCCGGGACAGGCTCCTACGAGCAGTACTTC.

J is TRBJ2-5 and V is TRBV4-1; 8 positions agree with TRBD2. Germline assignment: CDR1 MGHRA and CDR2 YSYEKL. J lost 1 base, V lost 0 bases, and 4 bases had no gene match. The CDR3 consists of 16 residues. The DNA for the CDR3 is TGCGCCAGCAGCCAAGAAGGCGGGAGGTCCCAAGAGACCCAGTACTTC. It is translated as CASSQEGGRSQETQYF.

This CDR3 is CAWGGSGKGSNTEAFF. CDR3 DNA: TGTGCCTGGGGGGGGTCAGGGAAAGGGTCGAACACTGAAGCTTTCTTT. The chain couples TRBV30 to TRBJ1-1, with a weak D call TRBD1 (5 bases). CDR3 length: 16 amino acids. V lost 5 bases and J 1 base, leaving 20 bases between the germline ends. The V gene's germline CDR1 is GTSNPN and CDR2 SVGIG (reference sequence). Variable domain in full (rest from reference TRBV30 and TRBJ1-1): SQTIHQWPATLVQPVGSPLSLECTVEGTSNPNLYWYRQAAGRGLQLLFYSVGIGQISSEVPQNLSASRPQDRQFILSSKKLLLSDSGFYLCAWGGSGKGSNTEAFFGQGTRLTVV.

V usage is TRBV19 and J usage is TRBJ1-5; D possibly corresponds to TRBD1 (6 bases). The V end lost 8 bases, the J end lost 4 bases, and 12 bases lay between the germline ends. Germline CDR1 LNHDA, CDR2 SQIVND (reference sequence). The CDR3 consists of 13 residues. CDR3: CASQTQGNQPQHF. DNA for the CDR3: TGTGCCAGTCAAACGCAGGGGAATCAGCCCCAGCATTTT.

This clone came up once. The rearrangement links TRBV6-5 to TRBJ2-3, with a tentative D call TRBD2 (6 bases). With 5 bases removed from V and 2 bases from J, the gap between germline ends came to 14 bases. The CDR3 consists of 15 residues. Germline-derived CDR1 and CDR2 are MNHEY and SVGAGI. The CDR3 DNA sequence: TGTGCCAGCAGTCGGCTAGCGCCGGCCACAGATACGCAGTATTTT. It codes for CASSRLAPATDTQYF.

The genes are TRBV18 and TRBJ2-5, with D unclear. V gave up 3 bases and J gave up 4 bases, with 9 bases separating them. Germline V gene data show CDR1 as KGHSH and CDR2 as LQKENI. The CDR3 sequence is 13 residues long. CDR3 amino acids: CASSPSLSETQYF. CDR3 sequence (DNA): TGTGCCAGCTCACCCTCTCTATCAGAGACCCAGTACTTC.

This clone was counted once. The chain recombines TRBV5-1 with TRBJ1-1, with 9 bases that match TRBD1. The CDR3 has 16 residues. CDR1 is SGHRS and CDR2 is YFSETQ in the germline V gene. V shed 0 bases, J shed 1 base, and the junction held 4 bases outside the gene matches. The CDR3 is CASSLGTGVANTEAFF. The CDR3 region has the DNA TGCGCCAGCAGCTTGGGGACAGGGGTGGCGAACACTGAAGCTTTCTTT.

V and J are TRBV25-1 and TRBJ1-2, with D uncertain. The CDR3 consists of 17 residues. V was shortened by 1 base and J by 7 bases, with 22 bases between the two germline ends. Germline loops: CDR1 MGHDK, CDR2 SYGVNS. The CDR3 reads CASSESGIAEGVTGYTF. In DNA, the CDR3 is TGTGCCAGCAGTGAATCGGGGATAGCAGAGGGCGTAACTGGCTACACCTTC.

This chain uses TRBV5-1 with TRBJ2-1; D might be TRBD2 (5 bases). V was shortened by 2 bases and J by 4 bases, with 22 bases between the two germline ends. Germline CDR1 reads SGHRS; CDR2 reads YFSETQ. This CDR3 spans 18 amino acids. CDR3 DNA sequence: TGCGCCAGCAGCTTATTGTCGGGGAGCCTTAAAGCGTACAATGAGCAGTTCTTC. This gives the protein CASSLLSGSLKAYNEQFF.

CDR3 bases: TGTGCCAGCAGCTTCGGTGGGGATACGCAGTATTTT. Its translation: CASSFGGDTQYF. The chain carries TRBV7-9 and TRBJ2-3, with no clear D. Germline assignment: CDR1 SEHNR and CDR2 FQNEAQ (reference sequence). The CDR3 covers 12 residues. Trimming shortened V by 3 bases and J by 6 bases, and 7 bases separated the two germline ends. Variable domain in full (rest from reference TRBV7-9 and TRBJ2-3): DTGVSQNPRHKITKRGQNVTFRCDPISEHNRLYWYRQTLGQGPEFLTYFQNEAQLEKSRLLSDRFSAERPKGSFSTLEIQRTEQGDSAMYLCASSFGGDTQYFGPGTRLTVL.

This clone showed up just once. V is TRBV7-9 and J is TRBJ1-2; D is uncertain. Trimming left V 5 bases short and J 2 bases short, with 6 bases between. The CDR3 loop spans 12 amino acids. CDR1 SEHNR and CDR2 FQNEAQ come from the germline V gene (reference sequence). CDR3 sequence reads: CASSRNNYGYTF. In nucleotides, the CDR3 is TGTGCCAGCAGCCGCAACAACTATGGCTACACCTTC.

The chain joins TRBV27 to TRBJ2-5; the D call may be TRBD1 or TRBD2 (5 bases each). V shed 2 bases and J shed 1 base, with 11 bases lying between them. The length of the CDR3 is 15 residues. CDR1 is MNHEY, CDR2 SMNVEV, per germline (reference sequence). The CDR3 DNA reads TGTGCCAGCAGTTTAAGCCCAGGGACCCAAGAGACCCAGTACTTC. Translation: CASSLSPGTQETQYF.

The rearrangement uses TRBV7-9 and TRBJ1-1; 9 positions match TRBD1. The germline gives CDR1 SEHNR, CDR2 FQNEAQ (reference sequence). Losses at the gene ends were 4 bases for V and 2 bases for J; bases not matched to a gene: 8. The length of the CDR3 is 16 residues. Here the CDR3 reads CASSSIKDRGNTEAFF. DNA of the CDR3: TGTGCCAGCAGCTCAATAAAGGACAGGGGAAACACTGAAGCTTTCTTT.

CDR3 residues: CASSLDHRGYGYTF. The CDR3 nucleotides read TGTGCCAGCAGCTTAGATCACAGGGGGTATGGCTACACCTTC. The V call is TRBV7-2, the J call TRBJ1-2; 8 bases line up with TRBD1. Germline-derived CDR1 and CDR2 are SGHTA and FQGNSA. V lost 1 base, J lost 5 bases, and 3 bases stayed unmatched. The length of the CDR3 is 14 residues. The full variable domain, rest sourced from reference TRBV7-2 and TRBJ1-2, is GAGVSQSPSNKVTEKGKDVELRCDPISGHTALYWYRQSLGQGLEFLIYFQGNSAPDKSGLPSDRFSAERTGGSVSTLTIQRTQQEDSAVYLCASSLDHRGYGYTFGSGTRLTVV.